These 29 T cell receptor beta chains were sequenced from one sample in a study of blood T cells in healthy people across ages. A J-beta primer mix and a sample-barcoded 5' primer were used in a second PCR of about 7 to 11 cycles. Each CDR3 protein is one row after TCRdb ran MiXCR on the 5' RACE reads. The profile covers around 1,700,000 distinct CDR3 sequences, with roughly 27% appearing a single time and roughly 8% taken by the ten largest. Material for sequencing was blood. The receptor source for this set is a woman in her 30s in good health.

Regarding this clonotype: This could be a read error, since a much larger clone is one nucleotide away. The rearrangement links TRBV7-9 to TRBJ2-7; 9 positions agree with TRBD1. CDR3 length: 15 residues. The V gene's germline CDR1 is SEHNR and CDR2 FQNEAQ (reference sequence). V lost 1 base, J lost 5 bases, and 6 bases stayed unmatched. CDR3 protein: CASSLDGQGSNEQYF. The CDR3 coding sequence is TGTGCCAGCAGCTTAGACGGACAGGGGAGTAACGAGCAGTACTTC.

In its sample, this clonotype was seen a few times. The gene calls are TRBV3-1 and TRBJ2-5; tentative D call: TRBD1 (6 bases). V lost 0 bases to trimming and J lost 7 bases, with 30 bases between them. This CDR3 region has 20 residues. Germline V gene sequence: CDR1 LGHDT, CDR2 YNNKEL (reference sequence). CDR3 DNA: TGTGCCAGCAGCCAAGAAAATCAGAGGACAGATTTTTTGGGTACCATGACCCAGTACTTC. Amino acid sequence: CASSQENQRTDFLGTMTQYF.

This chain connects TRBV5-1 to TRBJ2-2, with 7 bases identical to TRBD2. Unmatched junction bases numbered 6, after V lost 4 bases and J lost 3 bases. Germline CDR1 is SGHRS and CDR2 is YFSETQ. This CDR3 has 15 amino acids. The CDR3 region has the DNA TGCGCCAGCAGCGTATTGGCGGGGGACACCGGGGAGCTGTTTTTT. Protein sequence: CASSVLAGDTGELFF.

With regard to this clonotype: A read error may explain this, as a much larger clone is one base away. The chain recombines TRBV12-3 or TRBV12-4 with TRBJ2-1; 7 nucleotides align to TRBD2. Germline trimming cut 6 bases from V and 13 bases from J; bases unmatched to any gene: 15. CDR3 length equals 14 residues. DNA of the CDR3: TGTGCCAGCAGCTGGGACTACAGGCAAGAGACCCAGTTCTTC. This gives the protein CASSWDYRQETQFF.

V usage is TRBV7-2 and J usage is TRBJ2-5; TRBD2 aligns across 9 bases. J lost 5 bases, V lost 5 bases, and 9 bases had no gene match. CDR1 and CDR2 (germline): SGHTA, FQGNSA. This CDR3 has 15 amino acids. CDR3 sequence: CASSIPGGGAETQYF. CDR3 sequence (DNA): TGTGCCAGCAGCATCCCGGGCGGGGGGGCCGAGACCCAGTACTTC.

The V call is TRBV4-3, the J call TRBJ1-1; maybe TRBD1 (5 bases). The V gene's germline CDR1 is LGHNA and CDR2 YSLEER. V lost 0 bases and J 8 bases, leaving 13 bases between the germline ends. The CDR3 runs 14 residues. DNA for the CDR3: TGCGCCAGCAGCCAAGATGGGGGGTCGGCGGAAGCTTTCTTT. Amino acids: CASSQDGGSAEAFF.

Concerning this clonotype itself: One junction end does not reproduce the germline sequence, and a read error may be involved. The chain uses TRBV3-1 and TRBJ2-3; D remains ambiguous. The length of the CDR3 is 16 residues. Germline CDR1 LGHDT, CDR2 YNNKEL (reference sequence). The CDR3 region has the DNA TGTGCCTGCAGCCGAGATAGGAACGTTCGCACAGATACGCAGTATTTT. It codes for CACSRDRNVRTDTQYF.

The chain recombines TRBV5-6 with TRBJ1-1; D ambiguous. This CDR3 region has 12 residues. The V and J ends lost 1 base and 10 bases respectively, with 11 bases between them. Germline-derived CDR1 and CDR2 are SGHDT and YYEEEE. This CDR3 is CASSLLDRGAFF. The CDR3 nucleotides are TGTGCCAGCAGCTTGTTGGATCGGGGAGCTTTCTTT.

The chain recombines TRBV7-9 with TRBJ2-1, with a weak D call TRBD2 (7 bases). The CDR3 sequence is 17 residues long. CDR1 SEHNR and CDR2 FQNEAQ come from the germline V gene (reference sequence). Deletions cut 3 bases from V and 0 bases from J, with 15 bases between. CDR3 in DNA: TGTGCCAGCAGCTTTTGGGGGGGCCGAAGCTCCTACAATGAGCAGTTCTTC. The encoded protein is CASSFWGGRSSYNEQFF. The full variable domain, in which reference TRBV7-9 and TRBJ2-1 provide the parts outside the CDR3, is DTGVSQNPRHKITKRGQNVTFRCDPISEHNRLYWYRQTLGQGPEFLTYFQNEAQLEKSRLLSDRFSAERPKGSFSTLEIQRTEQGDSAMYLCASSFWGGRSSYNEQFFGPGTRLTVL.

The V call is TRBV3-1, the J call TRBJ2-7; D is ambiguous. With 1 base removed from V and 9 bases from J, the gap between germline ends came to 7 bases. Germline V lookup: CDR1 LGHDT, CDR2 YNNKEL (reference sequence). The CDR3 consists of 11 residues. As DNA, the CDR3 is TGTGCCAGCAGCCAAGCGGCTCGGCAGTACTTC. Encoded protein: CASSQAARQYF.

The rearrangement joins TRBV6-5 to TRBJ2-2; D is unresolved. CDR1 MNHEY and CDR2 SVGAGI come from the germline V gene. This CDR3 contains 13 residues. The ends were cut back, 6 bases at V and 4 bases at J, with 9 bases in the middle. The CDR3 spells CASSPDLTGELFF. The CDR3 DNA sequence: TGTGCCAGCAGCCCTGACCTCACCGGGGAGCTGTTTTTT.

V usage is TRBV29-1 and J usage is TRBJ2-1; D may be TRBD1 (6 bases). Between the trimmed V and J ends, which lost 4 bases and 2 bases, there was a span of 9 bases. The CDR3 sequence is 13 residues long. Germline values: CDR1 SQVTM, CDR2 ANQGSEA. The CDR3 DNA follows: TGCAGCGTTGCCCAGGGGACCTACAATGAGCAGTTCTTC. Translated, it gives CSVAQGTYNEQFF.

Turning to this clonotype: One junction end does not reproduce the germline sequence, and a read error may be involved. V and J are TRBV5-1 and TRBJ2-1; unclear D gene. This CDR3 comprises 12 residues. Germline values: CDR1 SGHRS, CDR2 YFSETQ. The DNA of the CDR3 is TGCTCCAGCAGCTTTACTGGGGATGAGCAGTTCTTC. Translating it yields CSSSFTGDEQFF.

This clonotype was recorded many times. V usage is TRBV3-1 and J usage is TRBJ2-5; 10 bases fit TRBD2. The CDR3 has 16 amino acids. V was clipped by 4 bases and J by 2 bases; unmatched bases: 7. The V gene's germline CDR1 is LGHDT and CDR2 YNNKEL (reference sequence). The CDR3 sequence: CASSLGLAAAQETQYF. CDR3 nucleotides: TGTGCCAGCAGCCTCGGACTAGCGGCTGCTCAAGAGACCCAGTACTTC.

The chain joins TRBV5-1 to TRBJ1-2; D might be TRBD1 (5 bases). This CDR3 is 14 amino acids long. The germline gives CDR1 SGHRS, CDR2 YFSETQ. V dropped 4 bases and J dropped 4 bases, with 14 bases sitting between them. The CDR3 sequence: CASSVPGRRYGYTF. The DNA for the CDR3 is TGCGCCAGCAGCGTCCCGGGACGCCGCTATGGCTACACCTTC.

This clonotype has more than one count but fewer than ten. The J gene is TRBJ2-3, the V gene TRBV12-3 or TRBV12-4, with a tentative D call TRBD2 (6 bases). The CDR3 loop spans 12 amino acids. V was clipped by 5 bases and J by 7 bases, with 10 bases between them. Written as DNA, the CDR3 is TGTGCCAGCAGTCATGGGGGGTATACGCAGTATTTT. The encoded protein is CASSHGGYTQYF.

J is TRBJ1-1 and V is TRBV30, with unresolved D. The CDR3 is made up of 16 amino acids. Trimming removed 1 base from V and 8 bases from J, with 23 bases in between. Germline V gene sequence: CDR1 GTSNPN, CDR2 SVGIG (reference sequence). The CDR3, as DNA: TGTGCCTGGAGTGGGCCCCCAACACAGCCTTTTCTAGAAGCTTTCTTT. Translating gives CAWSGPPTQPFLEAFF.

This clonotype was counted between two and nine times. The V and J genes are TRBV7-2 and TRBJ2-3, with D maybe TRBD2 (5 bases). Trimming stripped 3 bases from V and 1 base from J, with 11 bases between. The CDR3 is made up of 15 amino acids. Germline V gene data show CDR1 as SGHTA and CDR2 as FQGNSA. As DNA, the CDR3 is TGTGCCAGCAGCTTCCTAGCCCAACGCACAGATACGCAGTATTTT. Its translation: CASSFLAQRTDTQYF.

This clonotype was observed a few times. The CDR3 protein is CASSLSRGSPNYGYTF. CDR3 bases: TGTGCCAGCAGTTTATCAAGAGGGTCTCCTAACTATGGCTACACCTTC. The chain uses TRBV27 and TRBJ1-2; no reliable D call. Trimming pared 0 bases from V and 0 bases from J, leaving 11 bases between. The CDR3 contains 16 residues. Per the germline V gene, CDR1 is MNHEY and CDR2 is SMNVEV (reference sequence).

The chain combines TRBV21-1 with TRBJ1-6. TRBV21-1 is a listed pseudogene. The CDR3 has 15 residues. CDR3 bases: TGTGCCAGCAGCAGGAACCAACTAAATAATTCACCCCTCCACTTT. Translating it yields CASSRNQLNNSPLHF.

This clonotype was found many times. The CDR3 DNA reads as TGTGCCTCGGGGAGGGGAGTGGACATTCAGTACTTC. Encoded protein: CASGRGVDIQYF. This chain links TRBV10-3 with TRBJ2-4; 7 bases are shared with TRBD2. CDR1 is ENHRY and CDR2 is SYGVKD in the germline V gene. This CDR3 is built from 12 residues. V lost 11 bases to trimming and J lost 8 bases; unmatched junction nucleotides: 9.

V is TRBV10-3 and J is TRBJ1-2, with 9 bases fitting TRBD1. The CDR3 has 14 amino acids. Per germline, CDR1 ENHRY and CDR2 SYGVKD. Trimming cost V 6 bases and J 4 bases; bases outside gene matches: 6. The CDR3 here is CAIRSGTGTYGYTF. CDR3 coding DNA: TGTGCCATCAGATCCGGGACAGGGACCTATGGCTACACCTTC.

Note on this clonotype: One end of the junction does not line up with germline, which may come from a read error. This chain links TRBV7-9 with TRBJ1-4; no clear D. Germline CDR1 and CDR2: SEHNR and FQNEAQ (reference sequence). The CDR3 totals 12 residues. CDR3 DNA sequence: TGTACCAGCAGCTTGGTTAGTGAAAAACTGTTTTTT. Protein: CTSSLVSEKLFF.

This chain connects TRBV12-3 or TRBV12-4 to TRBJ2-1; 10 nucleotides agree with TRBD1. This CDR3 spans 16 amino acids. The J segment lost 0 bases and the V segment lost 4 bases, leaving 3 bases of the junction unmatched. The CDR3 region has the DNA TGTGCCAGCAGTTCCAGGACAGGGGGCTCCTACAATGAGCAGTTCTTC. Its translation is CASSSRTGGSYNEQFF.

This clonotype has at least ten counts. V usage is TRBV5-1 and J usage is TRBJ1-2; no clear D. This CDR3 contains 15 residues. Per germline, CDR1 SGHRS and CDR2 YFSETQ. Trimming removed 0 bases from V and 3 bases from J, with 12 bases in between. For the CDR3, the DNA is TGCGCCAGCAGCTTGGGACCGGTCGGTGACTATGGCTACACCTTC. This gives the protein CASSLGPVGDYGYTF.

This clonotype was seen a handful of times. The chain links TRBV5-6 to TRBJ1-1, with D possibly being TRBD1 (5 bases). Germline V gene lookup returns CDR1 SGHDT and CDR2 YYEEEE. The CDR3 is made up of 15 amino acids. V lost 0 bases and J 7 bases, leaving 16 bases between the germline ends. The CDR3 is CASSLAGGEGIEAFF. The CDR3 coding sequence is TGTGCCAGCAGCTTGGCCGGGGGGGAGGGGATTGAAGCTTTCTTT.

This rearrangement joins TRBV2 to TRBJ2-6; 7 nucleotides match TRBD1. The CDR3 has 15 residues. Germline CDR1 and CDR2: SNHLY and FYNNEI. After removal of 3 bases from V and 2 bases from J, the junction contained 1 base not matched to a gene. CDR3: CASSDDRAGANVLTF. The CDR3 bases are TGTGCCAGCAGTGATGACAGGGCTGGGGCCAACGTCCTGACTTTC.

V gene TRBV19 combines with J gene TRBJ1-1; D gene ambiguous. V was trimmed by 3 bases and J by 3 bases, leaving 14 bases between them. The CDR3 is 15 residues long. Germline assignment: CDR1 LNHDA and CDR2 SQIVND (reference sequence). The CDR3 region is CASSMGLSVDTEAFF. The CDR3 DNA reads TGTGCCAGTAGTATGGGTCTAAGTGTTGACACTGAAGCTTTCTTT.

This clonotype appeared a few times. The CDR3 reads CASSIRTGGSDTQYF. Here the CDR3 DNA reads TGTGCCAGCAGTATACGGACAGGGGGCTCAGATACGCAGTATTTT. The chain combines TRBV2 with TRBJ2-3; 11 bases agree with TRBD1. Germline assignment: CDR1 SNHLY and CDR2 FYNNEI. The CDR3 has 15 amino acids. Germline trimming cut 5 bases from V and 4 bases from J; bases unmatched to any gene: 5.